These T cell receptor beta chains were read from a single sample in a study of T cell repertoires in cytomegalovirus infection. TCRdb ran MiXCR on the reads and lists one entry per CDR3 protein. Of fewer than 85,000 distinct CDR3 sequences listed, 3.5% to 4% are singletons. Sequencing was carried out using PBMCs. All receptors derive from a human donor in good health (CMV status not recorded). Some clones in this sample may be carry-over from other donors' samples. CDR3s include the opening cysteine and the closing phenylalanine or tryptophan. A D gene is named only where the DNA matches it firmly. Rows may omit the clone size; those that give it use once, few, many or a size class.

d_gene | j_gene | v_gene | abundance | CDR3nt | CDR3aa
TRBD1 | TRBJ2-7 | TRBV7-2 | many | TGTGCCAGCAGCCATCCGGCCGGGACAGGGTACTACGAGCAGTACTTC | CASSHPAGTGYYEQYF
TRBD2 | TRBJ2-5 | TRBV7-2 | many | TGTGCCAGCAGCTTAGGACTAGCGGAAGAGACCCAGTACTTC | CASSLGLAEETQYF
- | TRBJ1-1 | TRBV10-3 | many | TGTGCCATCGGCGCTGGGCTCTTT | CAIGAGLF
- | TRBJ1-2 | TRBV7-2 | many | TGTGCCAGCAGCCAACCTTTGGGATCGTATGGCTACACCTTC | CASSQPLGSYGYTF
- | TRBJ2-1 | TRBV7-2 | once | TGTGCCAGCAGCTTAAGTCCCATTGGTAATGTGCAGTTCTTC | CASSLSPIGNVQFF
- | TRBJ2-7 | TRBV7-2 | many | TGTGCCAGCAGCTTACAGATCCACGAGCAGTACTTC | CASSLQIHEQYF
TRBD1 | TRBJ2-2 | TRBV7-2 | many | TGTGCCAGCAGAAGAGGGACAGGGAACACCGGGGAGCTGTTTTTT | CASRRGTGNTGELFF
TRBD2 | TRBJ2-1 | TRBV9 | many | TGTGCCAGCAGCGTAGAGACTAGCGGGTACAATGAGCAGTTCTTC | CASSVETSGYNEQFF
- | TRBJ1-5 | TRBV7-2 | many | TGTGCCAGCAGCTGGGGGAGGTTTGGGCCCCAGCATTTT | CASSWGRFGPQHF
- | TRBJ2-1 | TRBV7-3 | many | TGTGCCAGCAGCCCGACGCTCGGGGGTTTAAATGAGCAGTTCTTC | CASSPTLGGLNEQFF
TRBD2 | TRBJ2-1 | TRBV7-2 | many | TGTGCCAGCAGCGAGGTAGGGCTAGCGGGAGCGCCGAGCTCCTACAATGAGCAGTTCTTC | CASSEVGLAGAPSSYNEQFF
- | TRBJ2-7 | TRBV7-2 | many | TGTGCCAGCAGCTTAGCTGCCGGGACGGCCTACGAGCAGTACTTC | CASSLAAGTAYEQYF
- | TRBJ1-3 | TRBV7-2 | - | TGTGCCAGCAGCCAAGGGGAGACTGGAAACACCATATATTTT | CASSQGETGNTIYF
- | TRBJ2-7 | TRBV7-2 | few | TGTGCCAGCAGCCGAGACCGGGGCGAGCAGTACTTC | CASSRDRGEQYF
- | TRBJ1-2 | TRBV7-4 | many | TGTGCCAGCAGCCCAGGGGAGGATGGCTACACCTTC | CASSPGEDGYTF
TRBD2 | TRBJ2-1 | TRBV7-2 | many | TGTGCCAGCAGCTCCCCTTCGGGAGGGATCAATGAGCAGTTCTTC | CASSSPSGGINEQFF
TRBD1 | TRBJ2-7 | TRBV19 | many | TGTGCCAGTAGCATGGGGACAGGAATCTACGAGCAGTACTTC | CASSMGTGIYEQYF
TRBD1 | TRBJ1-6 | TRBV5-5 | many | TGTGCCAGCACCCCGACAGGGAACTATAATTCACCCCTCCACTTT | CASTPTGNYNSPLHF
- | TRBJ2-5 | TRBV5-6 | many | TGTGCCAGCCGAACGGCCTTACAAGAGACCCAGTACTTC | CASRTALQETQYF
- | TRBJ2-1 | TRBV30 | many | TGTGCCTGGATCGGGGGCGGGCCCTATGAGCAGTTCTTC | CAWIGGGPYEQFF
- | TRBJ2-1 | TRBV11-3 | many | TGTGCCAGCAGCTTAGATCCGTCTACTTCCTACAATGAGCAGTTCTTC | CASSLDPSTSYNEQFF
TRBD1 | TRBJ2-7 | TRBV7-2 | many | TGTGCCAGCAGCTTAGTACCCCTGGGGACAGGGTCCTACGAGCAGTACTTC | CASSLVPLGTGSYEQYF
TRBD1 | TRBJ1-6 | TRBV2 | many | TGTGCCAGCGCAAGACAGGGGACGTCCTATAATTCACCCCTCCACTTT | CASARQGTSYNSPLHF
- | TRBJ2-4 | TRBV28 | many | TGTGCCAGCAGTTTAGCGGGAACCAAAAACATTCAGTACTTC | CASSLAGTKNIQYF
- | TRBJ1-1 | TRBV7-2 | many | TGTGCCAGCAGCTCCAGCCAGTCCTGGACTGAAGCTTTCTTT | CASSSSQSWTEAFF
- | TRBJ1-2 | TRBV28 | many | TGTGCCAGCACCCCGGGCCCGTCTTATGGCTACACCTTC | CASTPGPSYGYTF
TRBD1 | TRBJ2-1 | TRBV7-6 | many | TGTGCAGTAGGGGACAGCTACAATGAGCAGTTCTTC | CAVGDSYNEQFF
- | TRBJ2-7 | TRBV6-1 | many | TGTGCCAGCAGTGAAATTCCGCCTGGGAGCTACGAGCAGTACTTC | CASSEIPPGSYEQYF
TRBD2 | TRBJ2-5 | TRBV7-2 | many | TGTGCCAGCAGCCGAGTACTAGCGGGGCAAGAGACCCAGTACTTC | CASSRVLAGQETQYF
- | TRBJ1-2 | TRBV10-3 | many | TGTGCCATCAGTGACACGCTATCGGATGGCTACACCTTC | CAISDTLSDGYTF
TRBD2 | TRBJ2-3 | TRBV9 | many | TGTGCCAGCAGGACTAGCGGGGGTGATACGCAGTATTTT | CASRTSGGDTQYF
TRBD1 | TRBJ1-2 | TRBV7-8 | many | TGTGCCAGCAAGTGGACAGGGGGAAGTGGCTACACCTTC | CASKWTGGSGYTF
- | TRBJ1-6 | TRBV7-2 | many | TGTGCCAGCAGCTCCGGGACAAGTAATTCACCCCTCCACTTT | CASSSGTSNSPLHF
- | TRBJ2-7 | TRBV12-3/TRBV12-4 | many | TGTGCCAGCAGTTTAATAGAGTCCTCCTACGAGCAGTACTTC | CASSLIESSYEQYF
- | TRBJ1-2 | TRBV19 | - | TGTGCCAGTAGTGACCGCTGGAGCTATGGCTACACCTTC | CASSDRWSYGYTF
- | TRBJ2-5 | TRBV7-2 | many | TGTGCCAGCAGCCCCGGACAGAAAGAGACCCAGTACTTC | CASSPGQKETQYF